This T cell receptor beta chain is from a study of a mutant IDH1 vaccine in newly diagnosed glioma. Study-wide background: Before enrollment, the patients had been treated with radiotherapy alone, temozolomide alone, or both together. Most of them had received both.

Indicated time point: week 11, during vaccination. A 20-mer mutant IDH1 peptide at 300 ug was injected subcutaneously with topical imiquimod. For this clone: Its specificity is not known.

The method was immunoSEQ multiplex PCR; TCRdb's version includes in-frame clones alone and lacks a portion of them. This table holds some 130,000 clones, 80% found once. The length of the CDR3 is 11 residues. The germline gives CDR1 MNHNS, CDR2 SASEGT. V gave up 5 bases and J gave up 4 bases, with 5 bases separating them. The sequence was obtained from a man aged 40-55 years with glioma. Sequencing used PBMCs, obtained from a glioma patient whose treatment included an IDH1 peptide vaccine. The V and J genes are TRBV6-1 and TRBJ1-2; D gene unclear. DNA for the CDR3: TGTGCCAGCAGTTCGAGCTATGGCTACACCTTC. This codes for CASSSSYGYTF.